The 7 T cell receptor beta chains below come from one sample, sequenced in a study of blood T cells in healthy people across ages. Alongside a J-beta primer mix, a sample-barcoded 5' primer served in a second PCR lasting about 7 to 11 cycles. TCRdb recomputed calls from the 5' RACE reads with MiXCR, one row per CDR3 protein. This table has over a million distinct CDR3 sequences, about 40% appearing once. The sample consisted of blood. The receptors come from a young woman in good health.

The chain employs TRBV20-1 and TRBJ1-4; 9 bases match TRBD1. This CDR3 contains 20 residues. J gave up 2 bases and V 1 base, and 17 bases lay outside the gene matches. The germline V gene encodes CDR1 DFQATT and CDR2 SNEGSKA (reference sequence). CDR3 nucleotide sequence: TGCAGTGCTAGAGTCCCTAACCACCCGGGACAGGGCCCCACTAATGAAAAACTGTTTTTT. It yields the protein CSARVPNHPGQGPTNEKLFF.

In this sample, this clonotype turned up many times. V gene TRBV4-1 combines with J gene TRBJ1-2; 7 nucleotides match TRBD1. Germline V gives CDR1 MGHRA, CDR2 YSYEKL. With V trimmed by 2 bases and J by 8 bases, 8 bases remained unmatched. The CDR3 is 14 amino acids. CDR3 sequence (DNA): TGCGCCAGCAGCCAAATAGACAGGGTCCAGGGCTACACCTTC. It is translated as CASSQIDRVQGYTF.

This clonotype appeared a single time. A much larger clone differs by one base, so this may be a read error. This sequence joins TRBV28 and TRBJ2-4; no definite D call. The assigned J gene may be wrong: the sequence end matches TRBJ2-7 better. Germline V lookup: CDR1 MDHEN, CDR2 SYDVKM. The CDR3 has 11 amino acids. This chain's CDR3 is CAGSSPTEQYF. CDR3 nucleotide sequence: TGTGCCGGCAGTTCCCCGACCGAGCAGTACTTC.

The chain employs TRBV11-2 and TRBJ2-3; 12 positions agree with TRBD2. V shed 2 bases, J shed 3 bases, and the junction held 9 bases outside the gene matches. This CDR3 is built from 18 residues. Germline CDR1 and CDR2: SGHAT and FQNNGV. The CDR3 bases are TGTGCCAGCAGCTTACAGAGGCTAGCGGGGGGGCTGACAGATACGCAGTATTTT. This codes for CASSLQRLAGGLTDTQYF.

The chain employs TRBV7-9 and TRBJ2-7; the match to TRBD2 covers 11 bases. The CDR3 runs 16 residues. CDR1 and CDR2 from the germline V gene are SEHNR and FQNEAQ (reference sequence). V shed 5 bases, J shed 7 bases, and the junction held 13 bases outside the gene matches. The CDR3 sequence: CASSPTSGSYLHEQYF. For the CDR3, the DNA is TGTGCCAGCAGCCCTACTAGCGGGAGCTACTTGCATGAGCAGTACTTC.

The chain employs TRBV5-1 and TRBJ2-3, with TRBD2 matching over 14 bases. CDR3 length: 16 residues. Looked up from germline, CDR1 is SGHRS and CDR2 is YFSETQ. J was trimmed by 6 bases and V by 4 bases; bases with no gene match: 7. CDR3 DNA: TGCGCCAGCAGCGTCGGGACTAGCGGGAGCAGTGATACGCAGTATTTT. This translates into CASSVGTSGSSDTQYF.

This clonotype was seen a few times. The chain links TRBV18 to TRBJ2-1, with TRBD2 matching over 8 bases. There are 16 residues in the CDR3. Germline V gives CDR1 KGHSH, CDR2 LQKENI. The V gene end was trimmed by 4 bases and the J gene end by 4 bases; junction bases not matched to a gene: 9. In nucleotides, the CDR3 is TGTGCCAGCTCACGCCTTGAGGCGGGGGGTTACAATGAGCAGTTCTTC. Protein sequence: CASSRLEAGGYNEQFF. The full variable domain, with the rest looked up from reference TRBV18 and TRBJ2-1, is NAGVMQNPRHLVRRRGQEARLRCSPMKGHSHVYWYRQLPEEGLKFMVYLQKENIIDESGMPKERFSAEFPKEGPSILRIQQVVRGDSAAYFCASSRLEAGGYNEQFFGPGTRLTVL.